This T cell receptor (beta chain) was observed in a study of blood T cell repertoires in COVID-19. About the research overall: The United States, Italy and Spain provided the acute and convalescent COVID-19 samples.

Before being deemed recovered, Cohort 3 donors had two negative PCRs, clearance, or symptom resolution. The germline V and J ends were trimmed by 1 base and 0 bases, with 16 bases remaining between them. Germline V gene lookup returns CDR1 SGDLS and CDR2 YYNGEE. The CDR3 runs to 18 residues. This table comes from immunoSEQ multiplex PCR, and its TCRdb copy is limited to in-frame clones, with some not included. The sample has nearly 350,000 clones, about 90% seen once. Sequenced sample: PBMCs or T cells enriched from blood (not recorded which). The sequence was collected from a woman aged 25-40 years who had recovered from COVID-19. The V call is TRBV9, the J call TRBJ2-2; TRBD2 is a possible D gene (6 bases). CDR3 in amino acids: CASSVPNNGTPNTGELFF. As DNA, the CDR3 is TGTGCCAGCAGCGTACCCAACAATGGGACTCCGAACACCGGGGAGCTGTTTTTT.